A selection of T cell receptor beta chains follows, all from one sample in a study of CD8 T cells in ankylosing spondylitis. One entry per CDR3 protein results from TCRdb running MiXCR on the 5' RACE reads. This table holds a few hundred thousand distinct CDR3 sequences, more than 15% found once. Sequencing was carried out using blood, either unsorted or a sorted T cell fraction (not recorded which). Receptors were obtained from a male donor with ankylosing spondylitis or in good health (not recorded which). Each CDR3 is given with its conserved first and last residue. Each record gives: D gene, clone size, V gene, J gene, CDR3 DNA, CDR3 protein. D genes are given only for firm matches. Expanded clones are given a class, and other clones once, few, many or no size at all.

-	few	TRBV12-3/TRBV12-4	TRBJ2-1	TGTGCCAGCAGTGCTACCTACAATGAGCAGTTCTTC	CASSATYNEQFF
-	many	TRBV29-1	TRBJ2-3	TGCAGCGTCCTACTAGCAAATACGCAGTATTTT	CSVLLANTQYF
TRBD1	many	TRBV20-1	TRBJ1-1	TGCAGTGCTAGAGCTGTCAGGGGGAGCACTGAAGCTTTCTTT	CSARAVRGSTEAFF
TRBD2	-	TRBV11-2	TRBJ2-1	TGTGCCAGCAGCCACCGGGAGGAGGTTGAGCAGTTCTTC	CASSHREEVEQFF
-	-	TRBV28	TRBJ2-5	TGTGCCAGCAGTTTTTCGGGAGTCTTAGAGACCCAGTACTTC	CASSFSGVLETQYF
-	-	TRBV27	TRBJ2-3	TGTGCCAGCAGTGGTAACAGCGGCCTGATCATTACAGATACGCAGTATTTT	CASSGNSGLIITDTQYF
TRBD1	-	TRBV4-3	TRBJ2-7	TGCGCCAGCAGCCAAGCCCTCGACAGGGACGAGCAGTACTTC	CASSQALDRDEQYF
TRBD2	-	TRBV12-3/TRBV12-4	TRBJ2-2	TGTGCCAGCAGCTACATAGCGGGCACCGGGGAGCTGTTTTTT	CASSYIAGTGELFF
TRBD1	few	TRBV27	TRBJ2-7	TGTGCCAGCAGTTTTCTCAACGGACAGGGGGCCTACGAGCAGTACTTC	CASSFLNGQGAYEQYF
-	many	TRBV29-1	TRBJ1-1	TGCAGCGTTGATGAGGGGGTCAACACTGAAGCTTTCTTT	CSVDEGVNTEAFF
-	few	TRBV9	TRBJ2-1	TGTGCCAGCATTGCGGACTATTCGTCCTACAATGAGCAGTTCTTC	CASIADYSSYNEQFF
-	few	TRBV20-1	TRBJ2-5	TGCAGTGCCCTTAGCGGGTCCAGGGGAGGAGAGACCCAGTACTTC	CSALSGSRGGETQYF
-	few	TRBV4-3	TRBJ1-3	TGCGCCAGCAGCCAAGATCTCACCTTCTCTGGAAACACCATATATTTT	CASSQDLTFSGNTIYF
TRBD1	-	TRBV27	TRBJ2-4	TGTGCCAGCAGTTTAGGACAGGGTGACATTCAGTACTTC	CASSLGQGDIQYF
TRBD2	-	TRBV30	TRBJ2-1	TGTGCCTGGAGGGGACTAGGCGGTGAGCAGTTCTTC	CAWRGLGGEQFF
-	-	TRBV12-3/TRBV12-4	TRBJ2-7	TGTGCCAGCAGTCCCCCGCGCGTTGAGGACTCCTACGAGCAGTACTTC	CASSPPRVEDSYEQYF
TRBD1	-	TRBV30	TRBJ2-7	TGTGCCTGGAGGGGGACAGGGTCCTACGAGCAGTACTTC	CAWRGTGSYEQYF
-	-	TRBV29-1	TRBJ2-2	TGCAGCGCGTACGGAGAGAGGGCCGGGAACACCGGGGAGCTGTTTTTT	CSAYGERAGNTGELFF
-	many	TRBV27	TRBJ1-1	TGTGCCAGCAGTTGGCGAGTAAAGACTATGAACACTGAAGCTTTCTTT	CASSWRVKTMNTEAFF
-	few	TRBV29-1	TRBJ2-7	TGCAGCGTCCGAGGACCCTCCTACGAGCAGTACTTC	CSVRGPSYEQYF
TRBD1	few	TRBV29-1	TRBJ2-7	TGCAGCGTTGCATACGGGACAGGAGTCCCATCTCCCTACGAGCAGTACTTC	CSVAYGTGVPSPYEQYF
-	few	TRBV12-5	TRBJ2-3	TGTGCTAGTGGTTTGGCCAACGACGGGGATACGCAGTATTTT	CASGLANDGDTQYF
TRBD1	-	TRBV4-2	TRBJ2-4	TGTGCCAGCAGCCCCTGGACAGGGGGAAACATTCAGTACTTC	CASSPWTGGNIQYF
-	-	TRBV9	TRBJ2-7	TGTGCCAGCAGCTATAACAGCTACGAGCAGTACTTC	CASSYNSYEQYF